Here is one T cell receptor (beta chain) with its context. What it binds is not known. Sequencing was performed with immunoSEQ multiplex PCR; in TCRdb, only in-frame clones are kept and a portion is missing. The sample records roughly 150,000 clones, 92% being singletons. The sample is drawn from a study of CD4+ T cells in melanoma. Findings and limits, study-wide: Reportedly, melanoma neoantigen-specific CD4+ T cells showed varied differentiation states. CD8+ T cell, macrophage and B cell function reportedly correlated with neoantigen-specific CD4+ T cells.

Trimming took 1 base from V and 10 from J, leaving 29 bases between them. Germline V CDR1 and CDR2: SGHRS, YFSETQ. The CDR3 length is 18 residues. The rearrangement links TRBV5-1 to TRBJ1-1; tentatively, D is TRBD1 (6 bases). This TCR was sampled from a human donor with melanoma. The CDR3 here is CASSLNAGGGGAKFGAFF. DNA of the CDR3: TGCGCCAGCAGCTTGAATGCCGGTGGGGGGGGCGCAAAGTTCGGAGCTTTCTTT.